The TCR beta chain under discussion was sequenced for a study of blood T cell repertoires in COVID-19. This table comes from immunoSEQ multiplex PCR, and its TCRdb copy is limited to in-frame clones, with some not included. The sample shows around 150,000 clones, about 89% of them seen only once. Deletions cut 4 bases from V and 5 bases from J, with 15 bases between. Per the germline V gene, CDR1 is SGHRS and CDR2 is YFSETQ. CDR3 size: 14 residues. The source is a man in his fifties or sixties with active COVID-19. The sample consisted of peripheral blood. The V call is TRBV5-1, the J call TRBJ1-2; D is possibly TRBD1 (5 bases). In nucleotides, the CDR3 is TGCGCCAGCAGCGGGGGGAGCCCTTTATATGGCTACACCTTC. Translated: CASSGGSPLYGYTF.